The 9 T cell receptor beta chains below come from one sample, sequenced in a study of cytomegalovirus exposure and HLA in healthy donors (dated by TCRdb to 2016 to 2017). To prepare the library, the immunoSEQ multiplex PCR assay was applied. For the multiplex PCR, a mixture combining 60 forward primers for TCR Vbeta segments and 13 reverse primers for TCR Jbeta segments was used. TCRdb took over this immuneACCESS table, retaining in-frame rearrangements with V and J assigned. Such tables are incomplete; in checked studies, under half of the missing clones stem from an unresolved V gene, and the remainder is unexplained. For this sample the table gives under 200,000 clones, of which 80% were detected only once. Jointly, the top ten make up 4.5% of the sample. Material: PBMCs. The receptors come from a woman aged 45-65 years in good health and CMV-seropositive.

The rearrangement links TRBV4-3 to TRBJ2-5, with D perhaps matching TRBD1 (6 bases). Between the trimmed V and J ends, which lost 5 bases and 4 bases, there was a span of 14 bases. The V gene's germline CDR1 is LGHNA and CDR2 YSLEER. This CDR3 comprises 14 residues. This CDR3 is CASSYGTLRETQYF. DNA for the CDR3: TGCGCCAGCAGCTACGGGACACTGAGAGAGACCCAGTACTTC.

Details on this clone: Mismatch with germline at one junction end may stem from a read error. V usage is TRBV7-9 and J usage is TRBJ1-5, with 10 bases aligning to TRBD1. The CDR3 consists of 16 residues. CDR1 SEHNR and CDR2 FQNEAQ come from the germline V gene (reference sequence). In DNA form, the CDR3 reads TGTTCCAGCAGCTTATGGACAGGGGGGAGAAATCAGCCCCAGCATTTT. It encodes CSSSLWTGGRNQPQHF.

V is TRBV7-3 and J is TRBJ2-5, with D possibly TRBD2 on 5 matching bases. The V end was cut by 3 bases, the J end by 2 bases, with 10 bases between. CDR3 length: 14 amino acids. Germline V gives CDR1 SGHTA, CDR2 FQGTGA. The CDR3 sequence: CASSLGGYQETQYF. The CDR3 region has the DNA TGTGCCAGCAGCTTGGGCGGGTATCAAGAGACCCAGTACTTC.

This clone was observed a single time. The chain joins TRBV7-6 to TRBJ2-3, with 10 nucleotides matching TRBD2. CDR1 is SGHVS, CDR2 FNYEAQ, per germline. The CDR3 is 18 amino acids. Trimming took 1 base from V and 5 from J; bases not matched to a gene: 12. CDR3 sequence: CASSLVGLSGGAEDTQYF. The CDR3 region has the DNA TGTGCCAGCAGCTTAGTGGGGTTGAGCGGGGGGGCGGAAGATACGCAGTATTTT.

This clone was recorded a few times. The rearrangement uses TRBV14 and TRBJ1-1; D remains ambiguous. Germline V CDR1 and CDR2: SGHDN, FVKESK. V lost 1 base and J 0 bases, leaving 3 bases between the germline ends. The CDR3 extends over 13 amino acids. The CDR3 coding sequence is TGTGCCAGCAGCCAAGGTATGAACACTGAAGCTTTCTTT. This sequence encodes CASSQGMNTEAFF. Drawing the rest from reference TRBV14 and TRBJ1-1, the complete variable domain is EAGVTQFPSHSVIEKGQTVTLRCDPISGHDNLYWYRRVMGKEIKFLLHFVKESKQDESGMPNNRFLAERTGGTYSTLKVQPAELEDSGVYFCASSQGMNTEAFFGQGTRLTVV.

This sequence joins TRBV7-2 and TRBJ2-1; D not resolved. The CDR3 runs 15 residues. CDR1 is SGHTA, CDR2 FQGNSA, per germline. V was trimmed by 4 bases and J by 6 bases, leaving 16 bases between them. The CDR3 loop reads CASSSVSNFRNEQFF. In DNA, the CDR3 is TGTGCCAGCAGCTCGGTTTCCAATTTTCGCAATGAGCAGTTCTTC.

The chain combines TRBV7-9 with TRBJ2-3; possibly TRBD2 for D (6 bases). Trimming left V 3 bases short and J 5 bases short, with 15 bases between. The CDR3 has 15 residues. Germline V CDR1 and CDR2: SEHNR, FQNEAQ (reference sequence). The CDR3 protein is CASSFARGAGDTQYF. CDR3 DNA sequence: TGTGCCAGCAGCTTTGCACGCGGGGCCGGAGATACGCAGTATTTT.

The gene calls are TRBV19 and TRBJ1-3; TRBD1 might be the D (6 bases). Per the germline V gene, CDR1 is LNHDA and CDR2 is SQIVND (reference sequence). V was cut by 7 bases and J by 0 bases, with 10 bases left in between. The CDR3 has 14 amino acids. This chain's CDR3 is CASIQGTSGNTIYF. The CDR3 nucleotides read TGTGCCAGTATCCAGGGGACCTCTGGAAACACCATATATTTT. Drawing the rest from reference TRBV19 and TRBJ1-3, the complete variable domain is DGGITQSPKYLFRKEGQNVTLSCEQNLNHDAMYWYRQDPGQGLRLIYYSQIVNDFQKGDIAEGYSVSREKKESFPLTVTSAQKNPTAFYLCASIQGTSGNTIYFGEGSWLTVV.

The J gene is TRBJ1-6, the V gene TRBV6-6; D might be TRBD1 (5 bases). CDR3 length: 16 amino acids. V was shortened by 0 bases and J by 8 bases, with 14 bases between the two germline ends. Germline CDR1 reads MNHNY; CDR2 reads SVGAGI (reference sequence). CDR3 bases: TGTGCCAGCAGTTACTCTACAGGTCCCCCGGATTCACCCCTCCACTTT. Residues: CASSYSTGPPDSPLHF.